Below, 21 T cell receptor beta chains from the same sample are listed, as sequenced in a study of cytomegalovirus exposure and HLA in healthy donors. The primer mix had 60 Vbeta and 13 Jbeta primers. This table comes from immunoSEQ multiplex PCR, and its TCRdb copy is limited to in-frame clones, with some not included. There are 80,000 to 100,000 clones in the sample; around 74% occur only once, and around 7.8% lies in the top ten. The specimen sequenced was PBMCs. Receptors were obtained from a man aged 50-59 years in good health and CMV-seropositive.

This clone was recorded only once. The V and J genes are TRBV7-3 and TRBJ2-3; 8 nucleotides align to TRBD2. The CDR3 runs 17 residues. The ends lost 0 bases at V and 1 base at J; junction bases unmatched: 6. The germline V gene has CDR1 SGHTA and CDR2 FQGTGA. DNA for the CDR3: TGTGCCAGCAGCTTAACTCTCGTGCGGGGGGGCACAGATACGCAGTATTTT. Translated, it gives CASSLTLVRGGTDTQYF.

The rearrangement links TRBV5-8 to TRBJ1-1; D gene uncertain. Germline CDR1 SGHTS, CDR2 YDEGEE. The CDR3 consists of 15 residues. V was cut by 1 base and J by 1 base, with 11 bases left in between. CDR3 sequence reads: CASSLYLSPNTEAFF. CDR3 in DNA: TGTGCCAGCAGCTTGTATCTTAGTCCGAACACTGAAGCTTTCTTT.

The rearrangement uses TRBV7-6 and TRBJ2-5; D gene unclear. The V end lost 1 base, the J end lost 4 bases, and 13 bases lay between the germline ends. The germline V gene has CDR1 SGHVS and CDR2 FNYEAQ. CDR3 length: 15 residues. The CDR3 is CASSLGFSKLETQYF. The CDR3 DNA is TGTGCCAGCAGCTTAGGTTTTAGTAAGTTAGAGACCCAGTACTTC. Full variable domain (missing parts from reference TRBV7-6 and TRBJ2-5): GAGVSQSPRYKVTKRGQDVALRCDPISGHVSLYWYRQALGQGPEFLTYFNYEAQQDKSGLPNDRFSAERPEGSISTLTIQRTEQRDSAMYRCASSLGFSKLETQYFGPGTRLLVL.

CDR3 residues: CAGGVSGANVLTF. Written as DNA, the CDR3 is TGTGCCGGAGGGGTATCTGGGGCCAACGTCCTGACTTTC. The chain links TRBV28 to TRBJ2-6; the D gene is possibly TRBD2 (6 bases). The V and J ends lost 11 bases and 1 base respectively, with 9 bases between them. There are 13 residues in the CDR3. Germline V gene sequence: CDR1 MDHEN, CDR2 SYDVKM.

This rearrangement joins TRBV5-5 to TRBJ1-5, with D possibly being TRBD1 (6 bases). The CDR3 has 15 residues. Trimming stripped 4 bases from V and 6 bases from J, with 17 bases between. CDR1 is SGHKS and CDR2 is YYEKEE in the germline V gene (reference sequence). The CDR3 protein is CASSRSSGEPQPQHF. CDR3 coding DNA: TGTGCCAGCAGCCGATCTTCAGGGGAACCTCAGCCCCAGCATTTT.

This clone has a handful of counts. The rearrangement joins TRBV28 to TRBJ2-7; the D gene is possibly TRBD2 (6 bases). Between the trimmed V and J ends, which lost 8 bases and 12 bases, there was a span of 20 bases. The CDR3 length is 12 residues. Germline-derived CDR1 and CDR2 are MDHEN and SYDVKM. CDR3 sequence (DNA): TGTGCCAGCGGGAGGAATGAAAGGATCCCGTACTTC. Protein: CASGRNERIPYF. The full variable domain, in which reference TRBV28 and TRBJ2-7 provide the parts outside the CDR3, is DVKVTQSSRYLVKRTGEKVFLECVQDMDHENMFWYRQDPGLGLRLIYFSYDVKMKEKGDIPEGYSVSREKKERFSLILESASTNQTSMYLCASGRNERIPYFGPGTRLTVT.

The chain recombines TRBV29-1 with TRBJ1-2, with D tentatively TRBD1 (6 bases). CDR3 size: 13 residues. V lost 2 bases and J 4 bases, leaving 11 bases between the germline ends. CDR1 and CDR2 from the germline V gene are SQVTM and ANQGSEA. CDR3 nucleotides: TGCAGCGTTGAAATGAGGGGGTCCTATGGCTACACCTTC. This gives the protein CSVEMRGSYGYTF.

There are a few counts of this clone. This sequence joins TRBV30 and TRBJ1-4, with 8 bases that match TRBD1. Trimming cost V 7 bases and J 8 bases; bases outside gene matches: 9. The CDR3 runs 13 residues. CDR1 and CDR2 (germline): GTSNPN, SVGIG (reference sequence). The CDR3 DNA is TGTGCCTTACAGGGACAGGCGGGGGAAAAACTGTTTTTT. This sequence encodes CALQGQAGEKLFF.

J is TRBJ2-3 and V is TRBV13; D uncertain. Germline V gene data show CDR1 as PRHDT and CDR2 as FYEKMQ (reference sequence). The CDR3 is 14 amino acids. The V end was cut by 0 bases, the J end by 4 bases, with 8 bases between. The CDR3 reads CASSLGGSSDTQYF. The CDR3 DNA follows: TGTGCCAGCAGCTTAGGCGGTTCATCAGATACGCAGTATTTT. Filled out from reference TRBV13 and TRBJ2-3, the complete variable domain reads AAGVIQSPRHLIKEKRETATLKCYPIPRHDTVYWYQQGPGQDPQFLISFYEKMQSDKGSIPDRFSAQQFSDYHSELNMSSLELGDSALYFCASSLGGSSDTQYFGPGTRLTVL.

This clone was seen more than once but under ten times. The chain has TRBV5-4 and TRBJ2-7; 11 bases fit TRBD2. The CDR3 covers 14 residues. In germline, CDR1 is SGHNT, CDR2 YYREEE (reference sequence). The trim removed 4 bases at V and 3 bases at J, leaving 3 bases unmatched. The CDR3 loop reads CASSRTSGGYEQYF. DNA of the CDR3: TGTGCCAGCAGCAGAACTAGCGGGGGCTACGAGCAGTACTTC. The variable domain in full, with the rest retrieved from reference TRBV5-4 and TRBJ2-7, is ETGVTQSPTHLIKTRGQQVTLRCSSQSGHNTVSWYQQALGQGPQFIFQYYREEENGRGNFPPRFSGLQFPNYSSELNVNALELDDSALYLCASSRTSGGYEQYFGPGTRLTVT.

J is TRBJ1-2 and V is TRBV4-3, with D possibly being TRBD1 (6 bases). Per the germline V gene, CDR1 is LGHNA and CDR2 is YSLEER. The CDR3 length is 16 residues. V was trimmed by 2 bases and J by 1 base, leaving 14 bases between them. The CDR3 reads CASSQTGQPHNYGYTF. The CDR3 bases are TGCGCCAGCAGCCAAACAGGGCAGCCACATAACTATGGCTACACCTTC.

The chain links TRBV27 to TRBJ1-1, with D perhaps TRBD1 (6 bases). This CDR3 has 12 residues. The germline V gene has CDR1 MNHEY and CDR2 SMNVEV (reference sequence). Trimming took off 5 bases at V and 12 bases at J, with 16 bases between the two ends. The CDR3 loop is CASSDYRERSFF. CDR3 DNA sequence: TGTGCCAGCAGTGATTACAGGGAGCGGTCTTTCTTT.

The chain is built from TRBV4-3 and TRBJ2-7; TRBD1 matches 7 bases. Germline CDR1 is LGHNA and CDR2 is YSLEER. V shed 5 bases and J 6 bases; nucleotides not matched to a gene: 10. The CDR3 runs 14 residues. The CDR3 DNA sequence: TGCGCCAGCAGCTCTGGACAGGTGCCGGGCGAGCAGTACTTC. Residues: CASSSGQVPGEQYF.

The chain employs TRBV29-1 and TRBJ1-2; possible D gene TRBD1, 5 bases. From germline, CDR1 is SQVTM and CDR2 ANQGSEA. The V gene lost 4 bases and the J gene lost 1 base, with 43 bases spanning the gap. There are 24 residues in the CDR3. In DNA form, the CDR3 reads TGCAGCGTTGTAATCAGCAGCAGTAACGTACCGGGGGAGATCAGGCGGGGCCGTAACTATGGCTACACCTTC. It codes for CSVVISSSNVPGEIRRGRNYGYTF.

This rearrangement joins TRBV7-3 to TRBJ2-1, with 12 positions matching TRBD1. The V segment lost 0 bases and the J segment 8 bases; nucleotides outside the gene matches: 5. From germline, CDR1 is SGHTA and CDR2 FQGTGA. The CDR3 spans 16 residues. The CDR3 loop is CASSLTPGQGADEQFF. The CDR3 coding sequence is TGTGCCAGCAGCTTAACACCGGGACAGGGGGCCGATGAGCAGTTCTTC.

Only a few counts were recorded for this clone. The CDR3 here is CASSVDFGQNIQYF. CDR3 nucleotide sequence: TGTGCCAGCAGCGTAGACTTTGGGCAAAACATTCAGTACTTC. The rearrangement joins TRBV9 to TRBJ2-4; the D is unclear. The CDR3 loop spans 14 amino acids. Per germline, CDR1 SGDLS and CDR2 YYNGEE. Trimming pared 0 bases from V and 5 bases from J, leaving 9 bases between.

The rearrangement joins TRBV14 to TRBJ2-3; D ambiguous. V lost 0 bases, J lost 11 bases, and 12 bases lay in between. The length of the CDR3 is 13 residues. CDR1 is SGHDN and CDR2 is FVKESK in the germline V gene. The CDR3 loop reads CASSQDVQWKQYF. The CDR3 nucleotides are TGTGCCAGCAGCCAAGATGTACAGTGGAAGCAGTATTTT.

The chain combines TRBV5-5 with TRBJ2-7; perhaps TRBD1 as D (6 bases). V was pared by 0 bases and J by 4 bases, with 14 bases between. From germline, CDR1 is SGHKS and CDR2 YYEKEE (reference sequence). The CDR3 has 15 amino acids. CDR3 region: CASSLGVGQGYEQYF. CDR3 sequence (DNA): TGTGCCAGCAGCTTGGGCGTCGGGCAGGGGTACGAGCAGTACTTC.

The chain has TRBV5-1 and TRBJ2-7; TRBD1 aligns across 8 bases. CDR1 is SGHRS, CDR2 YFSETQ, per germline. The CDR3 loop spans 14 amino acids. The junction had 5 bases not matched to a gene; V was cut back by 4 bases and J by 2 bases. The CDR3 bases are TGCGCCAGCAGCCCGGCGGGACAGGCCTACGAGCAGTACTTC. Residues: CASSPAGQAYEQYF.

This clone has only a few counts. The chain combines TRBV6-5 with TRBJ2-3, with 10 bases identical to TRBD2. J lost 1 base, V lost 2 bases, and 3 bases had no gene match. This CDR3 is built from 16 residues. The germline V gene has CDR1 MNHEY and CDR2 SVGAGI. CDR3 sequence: CASSYSGGAGTDTQYF. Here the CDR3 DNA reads TGTGCCAGCAGTTACAGCGGGGGGGCCGGCACAGATACGCAGTATTTT.

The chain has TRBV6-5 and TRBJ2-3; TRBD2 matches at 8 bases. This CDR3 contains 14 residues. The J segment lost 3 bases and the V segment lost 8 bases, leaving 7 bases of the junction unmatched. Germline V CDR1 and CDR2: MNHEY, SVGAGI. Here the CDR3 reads CASRTSYGTDTQYF. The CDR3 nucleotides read TGTGCCAGCCGGACTAGCTACGGGACAGATACGCAGTATTTT.